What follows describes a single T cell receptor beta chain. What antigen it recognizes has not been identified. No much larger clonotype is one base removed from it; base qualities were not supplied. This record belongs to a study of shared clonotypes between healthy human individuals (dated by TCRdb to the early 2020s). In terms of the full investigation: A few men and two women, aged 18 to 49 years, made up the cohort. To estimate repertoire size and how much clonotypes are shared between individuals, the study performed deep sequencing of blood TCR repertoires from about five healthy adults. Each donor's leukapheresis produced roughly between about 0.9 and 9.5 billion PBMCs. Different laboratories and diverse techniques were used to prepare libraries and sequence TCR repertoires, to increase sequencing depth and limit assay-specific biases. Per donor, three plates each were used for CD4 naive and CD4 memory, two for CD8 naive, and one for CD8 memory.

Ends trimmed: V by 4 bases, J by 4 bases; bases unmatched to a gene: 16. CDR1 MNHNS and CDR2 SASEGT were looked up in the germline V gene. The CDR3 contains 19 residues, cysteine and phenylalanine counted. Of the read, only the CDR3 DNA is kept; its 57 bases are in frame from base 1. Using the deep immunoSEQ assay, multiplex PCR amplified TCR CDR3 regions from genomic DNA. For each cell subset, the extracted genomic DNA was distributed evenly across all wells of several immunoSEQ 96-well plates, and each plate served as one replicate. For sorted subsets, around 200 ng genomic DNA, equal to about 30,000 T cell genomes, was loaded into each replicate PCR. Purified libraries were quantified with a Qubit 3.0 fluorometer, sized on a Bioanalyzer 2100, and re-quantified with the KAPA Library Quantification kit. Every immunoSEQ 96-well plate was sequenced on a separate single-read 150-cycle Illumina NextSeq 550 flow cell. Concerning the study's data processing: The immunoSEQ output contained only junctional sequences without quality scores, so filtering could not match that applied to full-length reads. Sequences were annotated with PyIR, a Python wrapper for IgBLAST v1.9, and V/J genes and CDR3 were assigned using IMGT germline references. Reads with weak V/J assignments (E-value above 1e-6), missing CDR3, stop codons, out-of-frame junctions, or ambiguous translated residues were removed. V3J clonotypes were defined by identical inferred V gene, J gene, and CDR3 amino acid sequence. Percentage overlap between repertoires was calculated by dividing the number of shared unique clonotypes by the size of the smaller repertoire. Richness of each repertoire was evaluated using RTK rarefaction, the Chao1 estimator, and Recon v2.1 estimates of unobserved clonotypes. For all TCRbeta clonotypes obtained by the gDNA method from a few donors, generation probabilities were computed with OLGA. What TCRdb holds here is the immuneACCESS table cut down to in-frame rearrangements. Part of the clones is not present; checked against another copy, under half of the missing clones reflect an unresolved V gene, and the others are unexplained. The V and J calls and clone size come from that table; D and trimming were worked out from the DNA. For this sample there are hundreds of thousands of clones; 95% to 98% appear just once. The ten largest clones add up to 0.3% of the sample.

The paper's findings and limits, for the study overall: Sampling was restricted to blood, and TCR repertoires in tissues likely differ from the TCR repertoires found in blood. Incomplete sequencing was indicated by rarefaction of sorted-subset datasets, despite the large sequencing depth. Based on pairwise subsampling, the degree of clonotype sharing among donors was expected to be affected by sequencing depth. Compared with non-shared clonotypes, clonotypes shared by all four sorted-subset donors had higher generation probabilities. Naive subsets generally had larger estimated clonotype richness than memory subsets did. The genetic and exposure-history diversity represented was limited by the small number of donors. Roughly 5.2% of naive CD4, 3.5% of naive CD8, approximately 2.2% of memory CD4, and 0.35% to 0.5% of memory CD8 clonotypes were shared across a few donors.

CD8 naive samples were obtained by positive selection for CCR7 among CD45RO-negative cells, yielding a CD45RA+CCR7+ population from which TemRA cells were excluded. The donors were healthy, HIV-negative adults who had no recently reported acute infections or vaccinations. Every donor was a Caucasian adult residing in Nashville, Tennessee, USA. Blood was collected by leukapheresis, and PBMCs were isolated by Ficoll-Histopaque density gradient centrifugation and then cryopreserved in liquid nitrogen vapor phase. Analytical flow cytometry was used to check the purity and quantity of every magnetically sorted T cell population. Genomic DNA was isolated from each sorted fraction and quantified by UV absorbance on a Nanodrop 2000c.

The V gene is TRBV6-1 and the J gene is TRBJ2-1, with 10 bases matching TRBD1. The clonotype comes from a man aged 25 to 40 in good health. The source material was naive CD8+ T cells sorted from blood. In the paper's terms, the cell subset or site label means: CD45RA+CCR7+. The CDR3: CASSVLNLSVGQGYNEQFF. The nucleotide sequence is TGTGCCAGCAGTGTATTAAACCTCTCCGTGGGACAGGGGTACAATGAGCAGTTCTTC.